Following are 9 T cell receptor beta chains from one sample sequenced in a study of cytomegalovirus exposure and HLA in healthy donors. Researchers ran the PCR with 60 Vbeta and 13 Jbeta primers. TCRdb keeps only in-frame clones here, not all; method: immunoSEQ multiplex PCR. The table lists roughly 62,000 clones. Sequencing was done on a sample of PBMCs. Receptors were obtained from a male donor in good health and CMV-seronegative.

The chain recombines TRBV18 with TRBJ1-1; 7 bases map to TRBD1. The CDR3 is made up of 14 amino acids. CDR1 and CDR2 from the germline V gene are KGHSH and LQKENI. Trimming at V came to 0 bases and at J to 4 bases, leaving 2 bases not matched to a gene. The CDR3 DNA reads as TGTGCCAGCTCACCACCGGGACAGAGCACTGAAGCTTTCTTT. It is translated as CASSPPGQSTEAFF.

The J gene is TRBJ2-7, the V gene TRBV28; D unresolved. CDR3 length: 15 residues. Trimming cost V 5 bases and J 4 bases, with 18 bases left between them. The germline CDR1 and CDR2 sequences are MDHEN and SYDVKM. The CDR3: CASSKPGIAGYEQYF. The CDR3 coding sequence is TGTGCCAGCAGTAAACCTGGAATAGCCGGTTACGAGCAGTACTTC.

As regards this clone: Compared with germline, one end of the junction differs, possibly owing to a read error. The chain is built from TRBV7-7 and TRBJ2-2; 7 nucleotides agree with TRBD2. CDR3 length: 18 amino acids. Germline CDR1 SSHAT, CDR2 FNYEAQ (reference sequence). As DNA, the CDR3 is TGTGCTAGCAGCCCCCGGGCTAGCGGCGGTTCGAACACCGGGGAGCTGTTTTTT. This translates into CASSPRASGGSNTGELFF.

The V gene is TRBV29-1, the J gene TRBJ1-2; no reliable D call. The CDR3 is 17 amino acids. Germline V gene data show CDR1 as SQVTM and CDR2 as ANQGSEA. Trimming cost V 4 bases and J 0 bases, with 21 bases left between them. CDR3 protein: CSVGSGLNPLSNYGYTF. The CDR3 DNA reads TGCAGCGTTGGGTCAGGACTCAATCCATTGTCTAACTATGGCTACACCTTC.

The chain carries TRBV28 and TRBJ1-1; D perhaps matches TRBD1 (5 bases). The length of the CDR3 is 11 residues. The germline V gene has CDR1 MDHEN and CDR2 SYDVKM. The germline V and J ends were trimmed by 7 bases and 11 bases, with 14 bases remaining between them. The CDR3 DNA sequence: TGTGCCAGCATGGGGCTAGGTCGGGCTTTCTTT. Translated: CASMGLGRAFF.

The chain recombines TRBV4-3 with TRBJ2-2, with a weak D call TRBD1 (6 bases). This CDR3 has 17 amino acids. The V gene lost 0 bases and the J gene lost 2 bases, with 13 bases spanning the gap. CDR1 LGHNA and CDR2 YSLEER come from the germline V gene. Written as DNA, the CDR3 is TGCGCCAGCAGCCAAGACCAAGGGACATATAACACCGGGGAGCTGTTTTTT. Its translation: CASSQDQGTYNTGELFF.

The chain recombines TRBV19 with TRBJ2-1; TRBD2 is a possible D gene (5 bases). This CDR3 has 15 residues. V lost 4 bases, J lost 8 bases, and 18 bases lay in between. CDR1 LNHDA and CDR2 SQIVND come from the germline V gene (reference sequence). CDR3 sequence reads: CASSKVLLGKDEQFF. CDR3 bases: TGTGCCAGTAGTAAAGTCTTACTCGGGAAAGATGAGCAGTTCTTC.

The chain combines TRBV29-1 with TRBJ2-7; TRBD2 aligns across 7 bases. This CDR3 is built from 13 residues. Looked up from germline, CDR1 is SQVTM and CDR2 is ANQGSEA. Unmatched junction bases numbered 6, after V lost 7 bases and J lost 0 bases. CDR3: CSARGGSSYEQYF. The CDR3 nucleotides are TGCAGCGCTCGGGGAGGGAGCTCCTACGAGCAGTACTTC.

The chain has TRBV5-1 and TRBJ1-4, with 8 bases lining up with TRBD1. Losses at the gene ends were 4 bases for V and 8 bases for J; bases not matched to a gene: 10. The CDR3 runs to 15 residues. Germline V lookup: CDR1 SGHRS, CDR2 YFSETQ. CDR3 nucleotides: TGCGCCAGCAGCCAATGGGACAGGTCGACAGAAAAACTGTTTTTT. Translating it yields CASSQWDRSTEKLFF.